The 24 T cell receptor beta chains presented below share a single source sample, sequenced in a study of blood T cell repertoires in COVID-19. Sequencing used immunoSEQ multiplex PCR; TCRdb keeps in-frame clones, though not all of them. Of 200,000 to 250,000 clones in the sample, approximately 82% are singletons; the top ten hold approximately 2%. Sequencing was done on a sample of peripheral blood. The receptor set was obtained from a man aged 25-45 years who had recovered from COVID-19.

This sequence joins TRBV28 and TRBJ1-6; 7 bases align to TRBD1. Germline-derived CDR1 and CDR2 are MDHEN and SYDVKM. The CDR3 length is 16 residues. The trim removed 6 bases at V and 4 bases at J, leaving 9 bases unmatched. Written as DNA, the CDR3 is TGTGCCAGCAGAAGCGACAGGGCGGGATATAATTCACCCCTCCACTTT. Translating gives CASRSDRAGYNSPLHF.

The chain recombines TRBV28 with TRBJ2-7; D might be TRBD1 (5 bases). Looked up from germline, CDR1 is MDHEN and CDR2 is SYDVKM. The germline V and J ends were trimmed by 10 bases and 1 base, with 14 bases remaining between them. This CDR3 is 13 amino acids long. The DNA for the CDR3 is TGTGCCACCCTGGGTGCAGGGTCCTACGAGCAGTACGTC. Translated, it gives CATLGAGSYEQYV.

This chain uses TRBV11-1 with TRBJ1-6, with D hard to call. The V gene lost 3 bases and the J gene lost 10 bases, with 10 bases spanning the gap. CDR3 length equals 13 residues. CDR1 and CDR2 from the germline V gene are SGHAT and FQDESV (reference sequence). CDR3 coding DNA: TGTGCCAGCAGCTTGGAGGCGGGATCACCCCTCCACTTT. This gives the protein CASSLEAGSPLHF.

This chain uses TRBV4-2 with TRBJ2-3; D may be TRBD1 (7 bases). This CDR3 has 18 residues. From germline, CDR1 is LGHNA and CDR2 YNFKEQ. V was clipped by 2 bases and J by 5 bases, with 23 bases between them. CDR3 bases: TGTGCCAGCAGCCAACCGGACCAGGAGGGGGCGCTTGGAGATACGCAGTATTTT. Translated: CASSQPDQEGALGDTQYF.

The V call is TRBV28, the J call TRBJ1-3; 7 positions agree with TRBD1. V lost 3 bases, J lost 4 bases, and 6 bases stayed unmatched. The germline V gene has CDR1 MDHEN and CDR2 SYDVKM. CDR3 length: 15 amino acids. DNA for the CDR3: TGTGCCAGCAGTTTTTTCGACAGGGAAGGAAACACCATATATTTT. This gives the protein CASSFFDREGNTIYF. The full variable domain, rest sourced from reference TRBV28 and TRBJ1-3, is DVKVTQSSRYLVKRTGEKVFLECVQDMDHENMFWYRQDPGLGLRLIYFSYDVKMKEKGDIPEGYSVSREKKERFSLILESASTNQTSMYLCASSFFDREGNTIYFGEGSWLTVV.

The rearrangement uses TRBV27 and TRBJ2-3; 7 nucleotides agree with TRBD2. The junction had 9 bases not matched to a gene; V was cut back by 9 bases and J by 6 bases. The CDR3 is 13 amino acids. Per the germline V gene, CDR1 is MNHEY and CDR2 is SMNVEV (reference sequence). Here the CDR3 reads CASWGLPPDTQYF. CDR3 nucleotides: TGTGCCAGTTGGGGACTACCTCCTGATACGCAGTATTTT.

This clone was seen just once. The chain employs TRBV13 and TRBJ2-7, with a possible D match to TRBD2 (6 bases). CDR3 size: 12 residues. Germline V gene data show CDR1 as PRHDT and CDR2 as FYEKMQ (reference sequence). The V and J ends lost 5 bases and 7 bases respectively, with 12 bases between them. The CDR3 protein is CASSPGVGEQYF. The CDR3 DNA is TGTGCCAGCAGCCCGGGGGTGGGGGAGCAGTACTTC.

In its sample, this clone was seen once. The gene calls are TRBV27 and TRBJ1-1; D is undetermined. The CDR3 has 13 residues. With 0 bases removed from V and 1 base from J, the gap between germline ends came to 3 bases. Germline V gene lookup returns CDR1 MNHEY and CDR2 SMNVEV (reference sequence). CDR3 sequence reads: CASSLSRNTEAFF. The CDR3 nucleotides are TGTGCCAGCAGTTTATCGCGGAACACTGAAGCTTTCTTT.

V and J are TRBV7-9 and TRBJ1-4; possible D gene TRBD1, 6 bases. CDR1 is SEHNR, CDR2 FQNEAQ, per germline (reference sequence). CDR3 length: 15 residues. V lost 5 bases and J 0 bases, leaving 10 bases between the germline ends. Here the CDR3 DNA reads TGTGCCAGCAGCGCACAGGGAACAACTAATGAAAAACTGTTTTTT. Encoded protein: CASSAQGTTNEKLFF. The full variable domain, in which reference TRBV7-9 and TRBJ1-4 provide the parts outside the CDR3, is DTGVSQNPRHKITKRGQNVTFRCDPISEHNRLYWYRQTLGQGPEFLTYFQNEAQLEKSRLLSDRFSAERPKGSFSTLEIQRTEQGDSAMYLCASSAQGTTNEKLFFGSGTQLSVL.

The chain carries TRBV7-9 and TRBJ2-5, with D perhaps matching TRBD1 (6 bases). CDR3 length: 14 residues. Germline loops: CDR1 SEHNR, CDR2 FQNEAQ (reference sequence). The V end lost 5 bases, the J end lost 5 bases, and 15 bases lay between the germline ends. The CDR3 DNA sequence: TGTGCCAGCAGCCGTGTACAGGGTATCGAGACCCAGTACTTC. It codes for CASSRVQGIETQYF.

V gene TRBV5-4 combines with J gene TRBJ2-3; tentatively, D is TRBD2 (6 bases). This CDR3 is built from 15 residues. Looked up from germline, CDR1 is SGHNT and CDR2 is YYREEE (reference sequence). Trimming shortened V by 5 bases and J by 3 bases, and 16 bases separated the two germline ends. The CDR3 DNA follows: TGTGCCAGCAGTGCCCACGGGGCGGGGACAGATACGCAGTATTTT. This codes for CASSAHGAGTDTQYF.

A single count supports this clone. The chain combines TRBV4-1 with TRBJ1-5; D not certain. Trimming pared 1 base from V and 3 bases from J, leaving 4 bases between. From germline, CDR1 is MGHRA and CDR2 YSYEKL. This CDR3 contains 13 residues. This CDR3 is CASSQGVNQPQHF. Here the CDR3 DNA reads TGCGCCAGCAGCCAAGGAGTCAATCAGCCCCAGCATTTT.

J is TRBJ1-3 and V is TRBV19, with 7 positions matching TRBD1. CDR3 size: 14 residues. J was trimmed by 2 bases and V by 7 bases; bases with no gene match: 5. In germline, CDR1 is LNHDA, CDR2 SQIVND (reference sequence). The CDR3 coding sequence is TGTGCCAGTACTACAGGGGCTACTGGAAACACCATATATTTT. Translating it yields CASTTGATGNTIYF.

V gene TRBV3-1 (or the pseudogene TRBV3-2) combines with J gene TRBJ2-5, with D tentatively TRBD2 (5 bases). From germline, CDR1 is LGHDT and CDR2 YNNKEL (reference sequence). V lost 2 bases and J lost 1, with 17 bases in between. The CDR3 sequence is 17 residues long. The CDR3 spells CASSQRPRPGFQETQYF. The CDR3 coding sequence is TGTGCCAGCAGCCAACGCCCCCGCCCGGGGTTCCAAGAGACCCAGTACTTC.

The V call is TRBV29-1, the J call TRBJ1-2, with 10 bases identical to TRBD1. CDR3 length: 11 amino acids. Germline lookup yields CDR1 SQVTM and CDR2 ANQGSEA. J gave up 8 bases and V 8 bases, and 5 bases lay outside the gene matches. CDR3 in amino acids: CSTRQGAGYTF. CDR3 sequence (DNA): TGCAGCACAAGACAGGGGGCCGGCTACACCTTC.

J is TRBJ1-1 and V is TRBV7-3; D remains unclear. Germline CDR1 SGHTA, CDR2 FQGTGA. Trimming took 5 bases from V and 2 from J, leaving 9 bases between them. This CDR3 is 13 amino acids long. The CDR3 DNA is TGTGCCAGCAGCGAACAGTTTAACACTGAAGCTTTCTTT. It encodes CASSEQFNTEAFF.

The chain has TRBV5-1 and TRBJ2-5, with TRBD1 matching over 9 bases. The CDR3 sequence is 16 residues long. The germline CDR1 and CDR2 sequences are SGHRS and YFSETQ. Trimming removed 0 bases from V and 5 bases from J; junction bases left unmatched: 8. CDR3: CASSLEGQGWPETQYF. The DNA of the CDR3 is TGCGCCAGCAGCTTGGAGGGACAGGGTTGGCCGGAGACCCAGTACTTC.

This chain joins TRBV7-8 and TRBJ2-2, with 7 bases lining up with TRBD1. The CDR3 covers 17 residues. Germline loops: CDR1 SGHVS, CDR2 FQNEAQ. The V and J ends lost 2 bases and 4 bases, in that order; junction bases with no gene match: 10. The CDR3 bases are TGTGCCAGCAGCTTAAAAGCCCGACAGGGAGCCACCGGGGAGCTGTTTTTT. Residues: CASSLKARQGATGELFF.

The rearrangement uses TRBV4-1 and TRBJ2-7; 8 nucleotides agree with TRBD1. V shed 0 bases, J shed 5 bases, and the junction held 6 bases outside the gene matches. Germline-derived CDR1 and CDR2 are MGHRA and YSYEKL. The CDR3 runs to 15 residues. In nucleotides, the CDR3 is TGCGCCAGCAGCCAAGAGGGCAGGGGGCCCCACGAGCAGTACTTC. This encodes CASSQEGRGPHEQYF.

This clone was counted a single time. The chain employs TRBV19 and TRBJ2-7; 7 nucleotides agree with TRBD1. CDR3 length: 13 residues. Germline CDR1 reads LNHDA; CDR2 reads SQIVND (reference sequence). V trimming: 9 bases; J trimming: 5 bases; junction bases outside the gene matches: 10. The CDR3 nucleotides are TGTGCCAGAAACGACAGGGTAGTCGACGAGCAGTACGTC. This codes for CARNDRVVDEQYV.

The chain recombines TRBV10-3 with TRBJ2-7; 7 positions match TRBD1. The V segment lost 2 bases and the J segment 0 bases; nucleotides outside the gene matches: 1. CDR3 length: 14 residues. Germline V gene lookup returns CDR1 ENHRY and CDR2 SYGVKD. The CDR3, as DNA: TGTGCCATCAGTGAGGGGACAGCCTCCTACGAGCAGTACGTC. Translating it yields CAISEGTASYEQYV.

The V call is TRBV11-2, the J call TRBJ2-1; D is unresolved. V lost 1 base and J 4 bases, leaving 11 bases between the germline ends. The CDR3 sequence is 15 residues long. The germline CDR1 and CDR2 sequences are SGHAT and FQNNGV. The CDR3: CASSLGSARYNEQFF. CDR3 coding DNA: TGTGCCAGCAGCTTAGGTTCCGCGAGATACAATGAGCAGTTCTTC. The variable domain in full, completed from reference TRBV11-2 and TRBJ2-1, reads EAGVAQSPRYKIIEKRQSVAFWCNPISGHATLYWYQQILGQGPKLLIQFQNNGVVDDSQLPKDRFSAERLKGVDSTLKIQPAKLEDSAVYLCASSLGSARYNEQFFGPGTRLTVL.

The chain employs TRBV13 and TRBJ1-1, with a weak D call TRBD1 (5 bases). V gave up 7 bases and J gave up 4 bases, with 13 bases separating them. CDR3 size: 13 residues. Per the germline V gene, CDR1 is PRHDT and CDR2 is FYEKMQ (reference sequence). CDR3 bases: TGTGCCAGCATGCGGGGCAGGAGCACTGAAGCTTTCTTT. The encoded protein is CASMRGRSTEAFF.

This sequence joins TRBV10-3 and TRBJ1-4; D unresolved. Trimming pared 0 bases from V and 7 bases from J, leaving 12 bases between. The CDR3 loop spans 15 amino acids. Germline CDR1 reads ENHRY; CDR2 reads SYGVKD. CDR3 amino acids: CAISESRGSFEKLFF. The CDR3 bases are TGTGCCATCAGTGAGTCCCGCGGATCTTTTGAAAAACTGTTTTTT.